Below, one T cell receptor (beta chain) is given with its context. The entry originates in a study of blood T cell repertoires in COVID-19. Study summary: Sources were T cells, B-cell-depleted T cells, or PBMCs; the material itself was cDNA or gDNA.

Original methodology: By means of reference gene primer amplification, nucleated cell counts were estimated. Measured with immunoSEQ multiplex PCR; TCRdb has only the in-frame clones, and not every one. Clone size and V and J calls were adopted from that table, with D and trimming inferred from the DNA. Here the sample spans almost 400,000 clones, around 87% being singletons. The germline gives CDR1 SGHRS, CDR2 YFSETQ. The CDR3 totals 16 residues. V lost 3 bases and J 6 bases, leaving 20 bases between the germline ends. This chain links TRBV5-1 with TRBJ2-3, with D possibly matching TRBD2 (5 bases). The receptor's source is a woman in her fifties or sixties with COVID-19, enrolled during active disease. The sample comprised peripheral blood. CDR3 bases: TGCGCCAGCAGCTATCGTAAAGCGGATCCGAGGGATACGCAGTATTTT. Protein: CASSYRKADPRDTQYF.